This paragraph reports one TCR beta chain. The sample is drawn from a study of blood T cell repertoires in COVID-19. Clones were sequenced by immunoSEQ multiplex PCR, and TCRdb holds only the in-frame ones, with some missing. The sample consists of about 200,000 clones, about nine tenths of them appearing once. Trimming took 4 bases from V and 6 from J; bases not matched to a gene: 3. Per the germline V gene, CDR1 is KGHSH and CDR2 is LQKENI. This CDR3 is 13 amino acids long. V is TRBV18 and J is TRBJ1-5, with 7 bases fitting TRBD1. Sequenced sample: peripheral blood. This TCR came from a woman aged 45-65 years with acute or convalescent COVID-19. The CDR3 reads CASSLTGAQPQHF. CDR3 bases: TGTGCCAGCTCACTTACAGGGGCTCAGCCCCAGCATTTT.